This T cell receptor (beta chain) appears in the sequencing data of a study of T-cell reconstitution after alpha-beta-depleted transplantation in children. There are many counts of this clonotype. Its cognate antigen is unknown. The V and J ends lost 1 base and 14 bases respectively, with 18 bases between them. The CDR3 has 14 amino acids. Germline V lookup: CDR1 LGHDT, CDR2 YNNKEL (reference sequence). Preparation of the TCRbeta library was carried out with unique molecular identifiers. TCRdb called the PCR reads again in MiXCR, with one record for every CDR3 protein. The data contain under 250,000 distinct CDR3 sequences, about 6.6% of them singletons. The study, taken as a whole, reports: When one year had passed after transplant, most T-cell counts and diversity came from newly produced T cells. Reportedly, alpha-beta T cells present about two months post-transplant originated from several hundred expanded clones of graft origin. Some patients' high day-60 TCRbeta diversity was traced to surviving recipient T cells and thymic progenitors.

This specimen consisted of PBMCs, obtained before TCRalphabeta/CD19-depleted stem cell transplant. J is TRBJ2-1 and V is TRBV3-1, with a tentative D call TRBD2 (6 bases). The receptor was isolated from a boy younger than 10 with acute lymphoblastic leukemia, due to receive a stem cell transplant. Here the CDR3 DNA reads TGTGCCAGCAGCCAAGGGGAGGACGTGGCTAGGGAGTTCTTC. Its translation: CASSQGEDVAREFF.